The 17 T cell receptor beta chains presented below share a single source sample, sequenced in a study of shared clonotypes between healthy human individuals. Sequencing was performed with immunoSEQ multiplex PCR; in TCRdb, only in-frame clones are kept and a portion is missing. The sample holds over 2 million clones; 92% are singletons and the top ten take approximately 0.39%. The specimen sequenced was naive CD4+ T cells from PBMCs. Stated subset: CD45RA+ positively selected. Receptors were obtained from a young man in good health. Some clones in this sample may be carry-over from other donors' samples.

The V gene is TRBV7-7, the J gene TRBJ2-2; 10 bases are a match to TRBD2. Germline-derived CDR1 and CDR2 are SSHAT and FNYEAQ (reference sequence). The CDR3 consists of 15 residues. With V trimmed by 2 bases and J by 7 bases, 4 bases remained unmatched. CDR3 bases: TGTGCCAGCAGCTTACTAGCGGGAGTGGGCGGGGAGCTGTTTTTT. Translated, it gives CASSLLAGVGGELFF.

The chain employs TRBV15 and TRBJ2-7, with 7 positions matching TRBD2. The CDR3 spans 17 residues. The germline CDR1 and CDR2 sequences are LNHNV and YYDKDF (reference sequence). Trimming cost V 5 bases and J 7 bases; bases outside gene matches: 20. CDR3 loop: CATSDPFPEAGVEEQYF. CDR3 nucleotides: TGTGCCACCAGCGACCCTTTCCCGGAGGCGGGAGTGGAAGAGCAGTACTTC.

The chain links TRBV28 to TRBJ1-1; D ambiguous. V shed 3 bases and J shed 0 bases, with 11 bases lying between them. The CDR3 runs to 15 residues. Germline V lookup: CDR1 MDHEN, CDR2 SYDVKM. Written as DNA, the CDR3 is TGTGCCAGCAGTTTGTATCGATCCATGAACACTGAAGCTTTCTTT. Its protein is CASSLYRSMNTEAFF.

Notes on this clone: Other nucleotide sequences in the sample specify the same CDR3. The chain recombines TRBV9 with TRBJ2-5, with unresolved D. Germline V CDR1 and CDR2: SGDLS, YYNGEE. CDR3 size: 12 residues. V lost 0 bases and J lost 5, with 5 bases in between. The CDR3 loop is CASSVGRETQYF. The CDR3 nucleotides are TGTGCCAGCAGCGTAGGTCGTGAGACCCAGTACTTC.

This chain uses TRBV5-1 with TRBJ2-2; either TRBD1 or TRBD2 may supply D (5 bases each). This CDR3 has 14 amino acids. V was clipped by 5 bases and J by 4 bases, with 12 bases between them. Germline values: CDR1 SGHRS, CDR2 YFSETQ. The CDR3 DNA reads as TGCGCCAGCAGAGGGGACCGCGGCACCGGGGAGCTGTTTTTT. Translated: CASRGDRGTGELFF.

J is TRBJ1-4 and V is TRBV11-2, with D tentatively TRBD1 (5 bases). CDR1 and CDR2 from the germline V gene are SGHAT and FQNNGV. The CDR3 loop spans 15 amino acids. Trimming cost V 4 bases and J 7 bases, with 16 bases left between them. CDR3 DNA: TGTGCCAGCAGCTCTCGCCTAAAGGGGAGTGAAAAACTGTTTTTT. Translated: CASSSRLKGSEKLFF.

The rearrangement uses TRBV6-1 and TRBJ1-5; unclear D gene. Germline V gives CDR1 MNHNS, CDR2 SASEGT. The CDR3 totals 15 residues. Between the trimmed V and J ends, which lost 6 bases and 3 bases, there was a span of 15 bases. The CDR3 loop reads CASRWVSPINQPQHF. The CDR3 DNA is TGTGCCAGCAGGTGGGTCAGCCCTATCAATCAGCCCCAGCATTTT.

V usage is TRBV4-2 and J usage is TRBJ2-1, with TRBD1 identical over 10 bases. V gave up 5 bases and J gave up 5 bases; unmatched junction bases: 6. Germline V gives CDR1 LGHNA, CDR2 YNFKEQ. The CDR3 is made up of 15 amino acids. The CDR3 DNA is TGTGCCAGCAGCTTCCGGGACAGGGGTGACAATGAGCAGTTCTTC. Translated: CASSFRDRGDNEQFF.

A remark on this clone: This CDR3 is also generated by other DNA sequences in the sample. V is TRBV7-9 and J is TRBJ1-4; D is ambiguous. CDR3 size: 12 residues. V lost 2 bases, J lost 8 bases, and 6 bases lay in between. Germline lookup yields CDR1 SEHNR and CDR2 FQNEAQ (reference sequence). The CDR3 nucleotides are TGTGCCAGCAGCTTAAATAGCGAAAAACTGTTTTTT. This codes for CASSLNSEKLFF.

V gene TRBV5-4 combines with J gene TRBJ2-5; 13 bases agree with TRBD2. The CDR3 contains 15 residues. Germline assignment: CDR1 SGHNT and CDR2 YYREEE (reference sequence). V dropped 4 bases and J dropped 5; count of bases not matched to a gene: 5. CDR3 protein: CASSTRTSGSETQYF. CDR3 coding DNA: TGTGCCAGCAGCACAAGGACTAGCGGGAGCGAGACCCAGTACTTC.

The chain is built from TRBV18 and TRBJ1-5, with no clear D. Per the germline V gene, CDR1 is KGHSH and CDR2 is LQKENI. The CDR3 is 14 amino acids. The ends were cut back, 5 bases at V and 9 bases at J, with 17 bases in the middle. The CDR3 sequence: CASSSGSEGGPQHF. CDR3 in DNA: TGTGCCAGCTCATCCGGTTCGGAGGGTGGGCCCCAGCATTTT.

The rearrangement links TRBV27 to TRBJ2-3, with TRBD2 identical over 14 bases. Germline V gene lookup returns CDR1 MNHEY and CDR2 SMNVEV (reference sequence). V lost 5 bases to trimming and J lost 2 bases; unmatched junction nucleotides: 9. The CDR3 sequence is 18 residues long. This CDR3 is CASSEPGLAGVLTDTQYF. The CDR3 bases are TGTGCCAGCAGTGAACCGGGACTAGCGGGAGTCCTCACAGATACGCAGTATTTT.

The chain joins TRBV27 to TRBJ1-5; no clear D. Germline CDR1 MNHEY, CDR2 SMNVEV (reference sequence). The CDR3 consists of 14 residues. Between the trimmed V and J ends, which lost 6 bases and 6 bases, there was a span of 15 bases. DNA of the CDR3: TGTGCCAGCAGCTCCTTGGGAGGCGTTCAGCCCCAGCATTTT. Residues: CASSSLGGVQPQHF.

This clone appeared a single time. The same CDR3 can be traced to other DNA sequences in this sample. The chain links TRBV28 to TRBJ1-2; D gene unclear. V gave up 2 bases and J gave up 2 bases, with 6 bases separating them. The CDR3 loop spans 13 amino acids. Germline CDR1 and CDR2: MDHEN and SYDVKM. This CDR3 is CASSLLGNYGYTF. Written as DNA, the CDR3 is TGTGCCAGCAGTTTACTGGGGAACTATGGCTACACCTTC.

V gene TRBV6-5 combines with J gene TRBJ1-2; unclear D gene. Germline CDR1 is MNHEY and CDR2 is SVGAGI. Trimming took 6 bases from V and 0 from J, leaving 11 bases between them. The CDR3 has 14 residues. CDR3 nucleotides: TGTGCCAGCAGGACGCCCCGAACTAACTATGGCTACACCTTC. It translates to CASRTPRTNYGYTF.

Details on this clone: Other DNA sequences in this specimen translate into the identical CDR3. Written as DNA, the CDR3 is TGCGCCAGCAGCCGCCGGGGTAACTATGGCTACACCTTC. Its translation: CASSRRGNYGYTF. The J gene is TRBJ1-2, the V gene TRBV4-3; the D is unclear. Germline V gene lookup returns CDR1 LGHNA and CDR2 YSLEER. Trimming removed 4 bases at V and 1 base at J, with 7 bases between. This CDR3 is built from 13 residues.

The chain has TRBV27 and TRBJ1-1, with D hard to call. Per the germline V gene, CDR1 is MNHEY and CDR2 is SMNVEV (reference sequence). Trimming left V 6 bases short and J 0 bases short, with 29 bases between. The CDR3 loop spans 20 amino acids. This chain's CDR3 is CASSNRGTQFAGRVNTEAFF. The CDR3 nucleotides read TGTGCCAGCAGCAACCGCGGCACCCAATTTGCCGGTCGGGTGAACACTGAAGCTTTCTTT.